These 27 T cell receptor beta chains came from one sample sequenced in a study of T-cell memory formation after mild COVID-19. MiXCR, applied by TCRdb to the 5' RACE reads, yields one record per CDR3 protein. In the table there are under 300,000 distinct CDR3 sequences, roughly 15% of which are singletons. The sample comprised PBMCs or a T cell subset sorted from them (not recorded which). Receptors were obtained from a man between 18 and 35 years old who had mild COVID-19 (a few samples of this study predate the infection). Cell type and time point are not known.

This clonotype was seen only a few times. V is TRBV6-5 and J is TRBJ2-3; perhaps D is TRBD1 or TRBD2 (5 bases each). Germline CDR1 reads MNHEY; CDR2 reads SVGAGI. CDR3 length: 15 residues. Trimming cost V 0 bases and J 2 bases, with 9 bases left between them. The CDR3 coding sequence is TGTGCCAGCAGTTACTCGGGGGTGCTCACAGATACGCAGTATTTT. Translation gives CASSYSGVLTDTQYF.

V is TRBV4-3 and J is TRBJ2-5; D remains unclear. Per the germline V gene, CDR1 is LGHNA and CDR2 is YSLEER. This CDR3 has 12 residues. V was clipped by 0 bases and J by 3 bases, with 2 bases between them. For the CDR3, the DNA is TGCGCCAGCAGCCAAGACAAAGAGACCCAGTACTTC. Protein product: CASSQDKETQYF.

This chain joins TRBV9 and TRBJ2-5; D is perhaps TRBD1 (6 bases). V lost 4 bases, J lost 5 bases, and 18 bases lay in between. The CDR3 sequence is 15 residues long. CDR1 and CDR2 from the germline V gene are SGDLS and YYNGEE. The CDR3 spells CASSPRQVPGETQYF. The DNA of the CDR3 is TGTGCCAGCAGCCCTCGACAGGTCCCCGGGGAGACCCAGTACTTC.

This clonotype was detected only a few times. The genes are TRBV7-6 and TRBJ2-4; 9 bases are a match to TRBD2. The junction had 10 bases not matched to a gene; V was cut back by 0 bases and J by 10 bases. This CDR3 is 16 amino acids long. Germline V gives CDR1 SGHVS, CDR2 FNYEAQ. CDR3 in amino acids: CASSLAASGDFGIQYF. The CDR3 DNA is TGTGCCAGCAGCTTAGCGGCTAGCGGGGACTTTGGGATTCAGTACTTC. Based on the CDR3 plus reference TRBV7-6 and TRBJ2-4, the full variable domain is GAGVSQSPRYKVTKRGQDVALRCDPISGHVSLYWYRQALGQGPEFLTYFNYEAQQDKSGLPNDRFSAERPEGSISTLTIQRTEQRDSAMYRCASSLAASGDFGIQYFGAGTRLSVL.

The chain recombines TRBV4-1 with TRBJ2-3; D unclear. V gave up 0 bases and J gave up 0 bases, with 10 bases separating them. CDR1 is MGHRA and CDR2 is YSYEKL in the germline V gene. There are 16 residues in the CDR3. CDR3 nucleotide sequence: TGCGCCAGCAGCCAAGAGGCCAGGCCTAGCACAGATACGCAGTATTTT. Translated, it gives CASSQEARPSTDTQYF.

This clonotype occurred a few times. V gene TRBV20-1 combines with J gene TRBJ2-7; 8 nucleotides align to TRBD2. CDR3 length: 13 residues. Germline CDR1 DFQATT, CDR2 SNEGSKA (reference sequence). The V gene end was trimmed by 6 bases and the J gene end by 0 bases; junction bases not matched to a gene: 4. The CDR3: CSATGGGSYEQYF. The CDR3 region has the DNA TGCAGTGCAACCGGGGGGGGCTCCTACGAGCAGTACTTC.

The V gene is TRBV5-6, the J gene TRBJ2-3; 8 nucleotides align to TRBD2. The CDR3 has 14 amino acids. The V gene's germline CDR1 is SGHDT and CDR2 YYEEEE. J lost 3 bases, V lost 7 bases, and 7 bases had no gene match. The DNA of the CDR3 is TGTGCCAGCGGTTGGCGGGGGGATACAGATACGCAGTATTTT. Protein product: CASGWRGDTDTQYF.

This chain links TRBV5-1 with TRBJ1-2; weak D call: TRBD1 (6 bases). The CDR3 has 15 amino acids. Per the germline V gene, CDR1 is SGHRS and CDR2 is YFSETQ. V lost 5 bases to trimming and J lost 6 bases, with 20 bases between them. The CDR3 reads CASSFVSQGKDGYTF. The CDR3 DNA follows: TGCGCCAGCAGTTTCGTTTCACAGGGAAAAGATGGCTACACCTTC.

This chain joins TRBV7-3 and TRBJ2-3; TRBD1 agrees at 8 bases. The germline gives CDR1 SGHTA, CDR2 FQGTGA. The CDR3 extends over 14 amino acids. V shed 5 bases, J shed 8 bases, and the junction held 9 bases outside the gene matches. The CDR3 sequence is CASSPAGGGGTQYF. The CDR3 DNA follows: TGTGCCAGCAGCCCAGCAGGGGGCGGAGGTACGCAGTATTTT.

The V gene is TRBV9, the J gene TRBJ1-6, with D maybe TRBD1 (6 bases). The CDR3 consists of 15 residues. V dropped 3 bases and J dropped 8 bases, with 15 bases sitting between them. The germline V gene has CDR1 SGDLS and CDR2 YYNGEE. The CDR3 is CASSAHMDSYSPLHF. The CDR3 nucleotides are TGTGCCAGCAGCGCCCACATGGACAGTTATTCACCCCTCCACTTT. Variable domain in full (rest from reference TRBV9 and TRBJ1-6): DSGVTQTPKHLITATGQRVTLRCSPRSGDLSVYWYQQSLDQGLQFLIQYYNGEERAKGNILERFSAQQFPDLHSELNLSSLELGDSALYFCASSAHMDSYSPLHFGNGTRLTVT.

This clonotype came up many times. The CDR3, as DNA: TGTGCCAGCAGTGGACAGGGGTATGGCTACACCTTC. Residues: CASSGQGYGYTF. This sequence joins TRBV2 and TRBJ1-2, with 8 bases aligning to TRBD1. Per the germline V gene, CDR1 is SNHLY and CDR2 is FYNNEI. Trimming removed 4 bases from V and 5 bases from J; junction bases left unmatched: 0. This CDR3 is 12 amino acids long.

In its sample, this clonotype was seen a few times. The chain employs TRBV7-2 and TRBJ2-3, with a possible D match to TRBD1 (6 bases). The germline V gene has CDR1 SGHTA and CDR2 FQGNSA. The CDR3 is 16 amino acids. V was cut by 5 bases and J by 2 bases, with 17 bases left in between. The CDR3 DNA follows: TGTGCCAGCAGCCTACAGGGTACCAGGAACACAGATACGCAGTATTTT. Its translation is CASSLQGTRNTDTQYF. The full variable domain, in which reference TRBV7-2 and TRBJ2-3 provide the parts outside the CDR3, is GAGVSQSPSNKVTEKGKDVELRCDPISGHTALYWYRQSLGQGLEFLIYFQGNSAPDKSGLPSDRFSAERTGGSVSTLTIQRTQQEDSAVYLCASSLQGTRNTDTQYFGPGTRLTVL.

This clonotype was counted at least ten times. The V call is TRBV5-1, the J call TRBJ2-3; possibly TRBD1 for D (5 bases). The CDR3 consists of 14 residues. In germline, CDR1 is SGHRS, CDR2 YFSETQ. Between the trimmed V and J ends, which lost 4 bases and 2 bases, there was a span of 11 bases. CDR3 region: CASSPDRPTDTQYF. CDR3 sequence (DNA): TGCGCCAGCAGCCCTGACAGACCCACAGATACGCAGTATTTT.

This clonotype showed up just a few times. The chain uses TRBV29-1 and TRBJ2-5, with 9 positions matching TRBD1. Germline V gives CDR1 SQVTM, CDR2 ANQGSEA. The V segment lost 7 bases and the J segment 2 bases; nucleotides outside the gene matches: 11. There are 15 residues in the CDR3. The CDR3 loop reads CSARRDREVQETQYF. CDR3 DNA: TGCAGCGCCCGGCGGGACAGGGAGGTACAAGAGACCCAGTACTTC. Looking up the rest from reference TRBV29-1 and TRBJ2-5 gives the full variable domain: SAVISQKPSRDICQRGTSLTIQCQVDSQVTMMFWYRQQPGQSLTLIATANQGSEATYESGFVIDKFPISRPNLTFSTLTVSNMSPEDSSIYLCSARRDREVQETQYFGPGTRLLVL.

The V call is TRBV12-3 or TRBV12-4, the J call TRBJ2-7; 7 bases align to TRBD2. The CDR3 has 14 amino acids. V was pared by 3 bases and J by 3 bases, with 5 bases of the junction left unmatched. CDR3 coding DNA: TGTGCCAGCAGTTTTGGAGGGAGGGGCTACGAGCAGTACTTC. Protein: CASSFGGRGYEQYF.

V usage is TRBV5-1 and J usage is TRBJ2-3, with 7 bases aligning to TRBD2. With V trimmed by 7 bases and J by 6 bases, 8 bases remained unmatched. CDR1 and CDR2 from the germline V gene are SGHRS and YFSETQ. The CDR3 covers 13 residues. CDR3 nucleotides: TGCGCCAGCGCGGGGGTCATAGGGGATACGCAGTATTTT. It codes for CASAGVIGDTQYF.

This clonotype has more than one count but fewer than ten. The gene calls are TRBV5-1 and TRBJ2-3, with 9 bases matching TRBD2. V gave up 4 bases and J gave up 2 bases; unmatched junction bases: 11. This CDR3 region has 17 residues. Germline V CDR1 and CDR2: SGHRS, YFSETQ. This CDR3 is CASSPRKTSGSTDTQYF. CDR3 in DNA: TGCGCCAGCAGCCCAAGGAAGACTAGCGGTTCCACAGATACGCAGTATTTT.

This chain connects TRBV27 to TRBJ1-3; D uncertain. The germline V gene has CDR1 MNHEY and CDR2 SMNVEV (reference sequence). The CDR3 contains 18 residues. Between the trimmed V and J ends, which lost 6 bases and 0 bases, there was a span of 21 bases. The CDR3 protein is CASSRTHTGRISGNTIYF. The CDR3 region has the DNA TGTGCCAGCAGCCGGACCCACACCGGACGCATCTCTGGAAACACCATATATTTT.

This clonotype has ten or more counts. V usage is TRBV5-1 and J usage is TRBJ1-1, with D tentatively TRBD1 (5 bases). V was pared by 3 bases and J by 4 bases, with 16 bases between. The length of the CDR3 is 15 residues. The germline gives CDR1 SGHRS, CDR2 YFSETQ. CDR3 sequence: CASSWGFSGLTEAFF. The DNA of the CDR3 is TGCGCCAGCAGCTGGGGTTTCTCAGGGCTCACTGAAGCTTTCTTT.

Only a few counts were recorded for this clonotype. The rearrangement links TRBV15 to TRBJ2-7; 13 bases match TRBD2. The germline gives CDR1 LNHNV, CDR2 YYDKDF (reference sequence). This CDR3 has 20 amino acids. V lost 0 bases and J lost 2; bases outside the gene matches: 13. CDR3 nucleotide sequence: TGTGCCACCAGCAGAGATGGCGGTTTACTAGCGGGGGGGAATCCCTACGAGCAGTACTTC. It encodes CATSRDGGLLAGGNPYEQYF.

This chain links TRBV4-1 with TRBJ2-1; 12 bases agree with TRBD2. The V gene's germline CDR1 is MGHRA and CDR2 YSYEKL. V was clipped by 3 bases and J by 4 bases; unmatched bases: 7. The CDR3 extends over 17 amino acids. CDR3 sequence (DNA): TGCGCCAGCAGCCAGGCTAGCGGGGGGGCAACTTACAATGAGCAGTTCTTC. Translated: CASSQASGGATYNEQFF.

This clonotype was seen a handful of times. The V call is TRBV20-1, the J call TRBJ2-5; tentatively, D is TRBD1 or TRBD2 (5 bases each). Germline V CDR1 and CDR2: DFQATT, SNEGSKA (reference sequence). Trimming took 1 base from V and 4 from J, leaving 10 bases between them. The CDR3 totals 13 residues. The chain's CDR3 is CSARVSGTETQYF. The CDR3, as DNA: TGCAGTGCTAGAGTATCGGGGACAGAGACCCAGTACTTC.

This sequence joins TRBV6-4 and TRBJ1-1, with no clear D. The CDR3 has 14 residues. From germline, CDR1 is MRHNA and CDR2 SNTAGT. V lost 6 bases and J 3 bases, leaving 14 bases between the germline ends. The CDR3 DNA sequence: TGTGCCAGCAGCGATAACCCACCCTACACTGAAGCTTTCTTT. As protein: CASSDNPPYTEAFF.

The V call is TRBV5-6, the J call TRBJ2-7; no clear D gene. Germline values: CDR1 SGHDT, CDR2 YYEEEE. The V end lost 4 bases, the J end lost 4 bases, and 9 bases lay between the germline ends. CDR3 length equals 12 residues. CDR3 residues: CASSRAAYEQYF. CDR3 in DNA: TGTGCCAGCAGCCGTGCAGCGTACGAGCAGTACTTC. Filled out from reference TRBV5-6 and TRBJ2-7, the complete variable domain reads DAGVTQSPTHLIKTRGQQVTLRCSPKSGHDTVSWYQQALGQGPQFIFQYYEEEERQRGNFPDRFSGHQFPNYSSELNVNALLLGDSALYLCASSRAAYEQYFGPGTRLTVT.

J is TRBJ2-7 and V is TRBV27; 7 bases are shared with TRBD1. The CDR3 consists of 14 residues. Trimming took 5 bases from V and 5 from J; bases not matched to a gene: 9. From germline, CDR1 is MNHEY and CDR2 SMNVEV (reference sequence). CDR3 nucleotide sequence: TGTGCCAGCAGTCCGGACAGGATATCGAACGAGCAGTACTTC. Its protein product is CASSPDRISNEQYF.

This clonotype was found a few times. The chain combines TRBV7-9 with TRBJ1-2; unclear D gene. CDR1 is SEHNR, CDR2 FQNEAQ, per germline (reference sequence). This CDR3 comprises 14 residues. V was trimmed by 1 base and J by 5 bases, leaving 11 bases between them. This CDR3 is CASSLGSQVYGYTF. CDR3 sequence (DNA): TGTGCCAGCAGCTTAGGGTCGCAAGTATATGGCTACACCTTC.

This chain's CDR3 is CSARDAPEDGYTF. CDR3 coding DNA: TGCAGTGCTAGAGATGCCCCCGAGGATGGCTACACCTTC. The chain links TRBV20-1 to TRBJ1-2; D ambiguous. The V end was cut by 0 bases, the J end by 6 bases, with 11 bases between. Germline assignment: CDR1 DFQATT and CDR2 SNEGSKA (reference sequence). The CDR3 runs to 13 residues.